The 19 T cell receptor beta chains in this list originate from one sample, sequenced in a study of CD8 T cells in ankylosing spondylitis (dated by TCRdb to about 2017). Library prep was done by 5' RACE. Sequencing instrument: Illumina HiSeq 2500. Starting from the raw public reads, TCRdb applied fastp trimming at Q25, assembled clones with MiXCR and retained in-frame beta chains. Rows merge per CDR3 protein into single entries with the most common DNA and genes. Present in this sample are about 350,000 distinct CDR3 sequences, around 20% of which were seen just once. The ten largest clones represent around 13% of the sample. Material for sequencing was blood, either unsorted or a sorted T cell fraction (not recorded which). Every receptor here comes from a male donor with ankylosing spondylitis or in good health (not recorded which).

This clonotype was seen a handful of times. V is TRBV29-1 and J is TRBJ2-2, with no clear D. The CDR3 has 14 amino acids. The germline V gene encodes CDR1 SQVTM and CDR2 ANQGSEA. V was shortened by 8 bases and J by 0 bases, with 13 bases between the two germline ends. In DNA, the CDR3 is TGCAGCCGGTGCAGGATTTCGAACACCGGGGAGCTGTTTTTT. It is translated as CSRCRISNTGELFF.

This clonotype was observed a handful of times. CDR3 loop: CASSGTGPWAGGIASYNEQFF. CDR3 coding DNA: TGTGCCAGCAGCGGAACAGGGCCGTGGGCGGGGGGAATTGCGTCCTACAATGAGCAGTTCTTC. V usage is TRBV9 and J usage is TRBJ2-1; 8 bases are shared with TRBD2. The CDR3 runs 21 residues. The junction had 21 bases not matched to a gene; V was cut back by 3 bases and J by 1 base. Germline CDR1 reads SGDLS; CDR2 reads YYNGEE.

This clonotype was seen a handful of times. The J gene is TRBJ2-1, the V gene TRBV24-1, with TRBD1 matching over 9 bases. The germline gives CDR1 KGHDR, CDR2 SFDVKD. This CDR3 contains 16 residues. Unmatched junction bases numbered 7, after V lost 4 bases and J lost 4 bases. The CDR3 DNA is TGTGCCACCAGTGACTACGGGACAGGGACGTACAATGAGCAGTTCTTC. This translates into CATSDYGTGTYNEQFF.

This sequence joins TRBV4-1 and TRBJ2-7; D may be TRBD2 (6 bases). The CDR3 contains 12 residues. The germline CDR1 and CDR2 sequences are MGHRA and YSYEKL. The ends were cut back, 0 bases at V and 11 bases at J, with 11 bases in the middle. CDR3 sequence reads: CASSQDGREEYF. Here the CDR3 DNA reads TGCGCCAGCAGCCAAGATGGCAGGGAGGAGTACTTC.

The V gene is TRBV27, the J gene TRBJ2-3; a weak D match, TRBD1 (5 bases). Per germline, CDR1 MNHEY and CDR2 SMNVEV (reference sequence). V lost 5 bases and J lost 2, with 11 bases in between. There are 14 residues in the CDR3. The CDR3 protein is CASSHQGLTDTQYF. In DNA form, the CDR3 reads TGTGCCAGCAGTCACCAGGGCCTCACAGATACGCAGTATTTT.

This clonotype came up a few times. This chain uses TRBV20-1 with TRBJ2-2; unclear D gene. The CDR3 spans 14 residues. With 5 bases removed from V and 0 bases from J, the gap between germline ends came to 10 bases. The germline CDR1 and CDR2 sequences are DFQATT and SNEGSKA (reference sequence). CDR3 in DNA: TGCAGTGCTTCAGGCAGAGCGAACACCGGGGAGCTGTTTTTT. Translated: CSASGRANTGELFF.

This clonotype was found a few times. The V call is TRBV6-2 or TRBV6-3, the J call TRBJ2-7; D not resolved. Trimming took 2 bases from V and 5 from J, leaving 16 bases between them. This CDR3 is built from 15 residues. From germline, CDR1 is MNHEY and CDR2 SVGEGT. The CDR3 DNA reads TGTGCCAGCAGTTACCCAGCCGTGCCTTCCCACGAGCAGTACTTC. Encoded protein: CASSYPAVPSHEQYF.

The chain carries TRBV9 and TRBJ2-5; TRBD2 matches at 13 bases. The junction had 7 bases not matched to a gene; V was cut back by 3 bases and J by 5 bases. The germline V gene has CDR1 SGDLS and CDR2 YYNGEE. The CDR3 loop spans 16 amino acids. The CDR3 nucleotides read TGTGCCAGCAGCGAAAAGGGACTAGCGGGGCGGGAGACCCAGTACTTC. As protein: CASSEKGLAGRETQYF.

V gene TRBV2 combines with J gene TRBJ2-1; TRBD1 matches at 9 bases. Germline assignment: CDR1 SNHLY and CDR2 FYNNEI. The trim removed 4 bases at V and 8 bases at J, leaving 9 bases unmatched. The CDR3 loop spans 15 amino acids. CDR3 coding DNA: TGTGCCAGCAGTGTCCGGGACAGGGTCATCGATGAGCAGTTCTTC. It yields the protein CASSVRDRVIDEQFF.

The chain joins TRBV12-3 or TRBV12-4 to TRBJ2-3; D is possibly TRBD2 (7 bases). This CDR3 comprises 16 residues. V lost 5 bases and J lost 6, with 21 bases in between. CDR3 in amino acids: CASSPLWGGAWDTQYF. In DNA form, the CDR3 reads TGTGCCAGCAGTCCCCTTTGGGGGGGGGCGTGGGATACGCAGTATTTT.

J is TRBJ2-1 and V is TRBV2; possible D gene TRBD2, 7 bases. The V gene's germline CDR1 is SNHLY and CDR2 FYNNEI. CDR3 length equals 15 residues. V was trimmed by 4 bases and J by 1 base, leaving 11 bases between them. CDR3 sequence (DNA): TGTGCCAGCAGTGTTCGGGGGGCTTCCTACAATGAGCAGTTCTTC. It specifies CASSVRGASYNEQFF.

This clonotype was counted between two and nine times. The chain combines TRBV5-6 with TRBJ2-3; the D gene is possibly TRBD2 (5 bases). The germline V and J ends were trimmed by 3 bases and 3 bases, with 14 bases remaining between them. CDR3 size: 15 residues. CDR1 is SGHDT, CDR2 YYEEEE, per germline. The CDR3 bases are TGTGCCAGCAGCTCCCGGGGAGACCTAACAGATACGCAGTATTTT. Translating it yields CASSSRGDLTDTQYF.

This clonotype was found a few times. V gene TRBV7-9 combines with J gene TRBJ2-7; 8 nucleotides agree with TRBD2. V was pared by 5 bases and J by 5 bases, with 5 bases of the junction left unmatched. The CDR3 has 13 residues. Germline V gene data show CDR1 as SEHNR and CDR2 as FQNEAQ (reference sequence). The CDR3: CASSPAGGDEQYF. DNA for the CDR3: TGTGCCAGCAGCCCCGCCGGGGGGGACGAGCAGTACTTC.

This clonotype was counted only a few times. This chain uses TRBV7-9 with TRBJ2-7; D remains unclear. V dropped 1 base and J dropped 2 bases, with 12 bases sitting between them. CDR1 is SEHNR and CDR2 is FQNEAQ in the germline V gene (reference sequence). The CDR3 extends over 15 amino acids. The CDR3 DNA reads TGTGCCAGCAGCTTAGAGGGCAGGTACCCCTACGAGCAGTACTTC. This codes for CASSLEGRYPYEQYF.

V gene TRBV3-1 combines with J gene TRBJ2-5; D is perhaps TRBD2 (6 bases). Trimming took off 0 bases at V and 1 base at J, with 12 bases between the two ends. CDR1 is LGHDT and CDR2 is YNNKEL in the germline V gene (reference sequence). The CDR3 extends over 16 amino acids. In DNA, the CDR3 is TGTGCCAGCAGCCAAGAGTCGGCGGGACCCCAAGAGACCCAGTACTTC. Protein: CASSQESAGPQETQYF.

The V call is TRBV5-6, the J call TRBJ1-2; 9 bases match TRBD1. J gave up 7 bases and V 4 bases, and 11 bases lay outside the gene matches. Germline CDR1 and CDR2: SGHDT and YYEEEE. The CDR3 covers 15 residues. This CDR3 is CASSVGTQGALGYTF. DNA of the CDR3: TGTGCCAGCAGCGTTGGAACACAGGGGGCGCTTGGCTACACCTTC.

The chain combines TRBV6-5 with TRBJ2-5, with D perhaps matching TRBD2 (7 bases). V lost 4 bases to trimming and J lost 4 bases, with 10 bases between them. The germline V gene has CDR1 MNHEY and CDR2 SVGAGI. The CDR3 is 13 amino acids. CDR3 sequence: CASSWGGAETQYF. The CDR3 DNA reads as TGTGCCAGCAGTTGGGGGGGGGCAGAGACCCAGTACTTC.

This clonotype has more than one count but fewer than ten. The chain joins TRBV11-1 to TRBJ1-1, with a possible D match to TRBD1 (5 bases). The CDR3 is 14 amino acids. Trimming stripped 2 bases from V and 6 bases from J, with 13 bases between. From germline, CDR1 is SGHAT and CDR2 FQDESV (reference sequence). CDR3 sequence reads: CASSLIGGGAEAFF. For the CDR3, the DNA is TGTGCCAGCAGCTTAATCGGGGGAGGAGCTGAAGCTTTCTTT.

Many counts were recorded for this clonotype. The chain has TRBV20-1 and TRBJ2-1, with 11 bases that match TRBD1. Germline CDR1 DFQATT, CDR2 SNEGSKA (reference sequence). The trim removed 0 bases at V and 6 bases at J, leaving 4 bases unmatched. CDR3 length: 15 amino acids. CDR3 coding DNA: TGCAGTGCTAGAGAGGGACAGGGGGTTTTCAATGAGCAGTTCTTC. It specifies CSAREGQGVFNEQFF.